What follows are 7 T cell receptor beta chains derived from one specimen sequenced in a study of blood T cell repertoires in COVID-19. The assay was immunoSEQ multiplex PCR, and TCRdb's table has in-frame clones only and misses some. The sample has about 180,000 clones, around 85% seen once. The material sequenced was peripheral blood. The origin of the receptors is a man aged 55-75 years with acute or convalescent COVID-19.

This chain joins TRBV28 and TRBJ2-2; 7 bases map to TRBD2. Trimming cost V 7 bases and J 5 bases; bases outside gene matches: 13. The CDR3 is 16 amino acids. Germline CDR1 reads MDHEN; CDR2 reads SYDVKM. CDR3 residues: CASIAGGLAVTGELFF. The CDR3 DNA sequence: TGTGCCAGCATCGCCGGAGGGCTAGCGGTGACCGGGGAGCTGTTTTTT.

The chain couples TRBV27 to TRBJ1-2; D is uncertain. V shed 2 bases and J shed 4 bases, with 20 bases lying between them. Per the germline V gene, CDR1 is MNHEY and CDR2 is SMNVEV (reference sequence). The CDR3 is 17 residues long. The CDR3 DNA sequence: TGTGCCAGCAGTTTACTCGGCGGGCAGATTAGCCCCTATGGCTACACCTTC. It translates to CASSLLGGQISPYGYTF.

The V and J genes are TRBV28 and TRBJ1-5; TRBD1 agrees at 7 bases. Unmatched junction bases numbered 8, after V lost 6 bases and J lost 9 bases. The CDR3 is made up of 13 amino acids. CDR1 and CDR2 from the germline V gene are MDHEN and SYDVKM. The CDR3 reads CASSRTGGWPQHF. The CDR3 nucleotides read TGTGCCAGCAGCCGGACAGGTGGTTGGCCCCAGCATTTT.

The J gene is TRBJ1-5, the V gene TRBV30; D is perhaps TRBD1 (6 bases). Trimming shortened V by 3 bases and J by 4 bases, and 13 bases separated the two germline ends. The CDR3 length is 14 residues. Germline V gene lookup returns CDR1 GTSNPN and CDR2 SVGIG (reference sequence). In nucleotides, the CDR3 is TGTGCCTGGAGGGAAAACCAGGGGAATCAGCCCCAGCATTTT. It yields the protein CAWRENQGNQPQHF.

CDR3 sequence reads: CASSVGRDRVNYGYTF. CDR3 bases: TGTGCCAGCAGCGTAGGTCGGGACAGGGTTAACTATGGCTACACCTTC. This rearrangement joins TRBV9 to TRBJ1-2; 9 bases match TRBD1. V gave up 0 bases and J gave up 1 base; unmatched junction bases: 4. The CDR3 has 16 residues. Germline values: CDR1 SGDLS, CDR2 YYNGEE.

As concerns this clone: Compared with germline, one end of the junction differs, possibly owing to a read error. The rearrangement uses TRBV7-7 and TRBJ2-6; a weak D match, TRBD1 (5 bases). Germline V gene sequence: CDR1 SSHAT, CDR2 FNYEAQ (reference sequence). The CDR3 is 16 residues long. The DNA of the CDR3 is TGTGCTAGCAGCACCCCGCAGGGTTCTGGGGCCAACGTCCTGACTTTC. Translating it yields CASSTPQGSGANVLTF.

CDR3 sequence reads: CASSLDYRTDTQYF. The DNA of the CDR3 is TGTGCCAGCAGTTTAGACTATAGGACAGATACGCAGTATTTT. The chain employs TRBV27 and TRBJ2-3; a possible D gene is TRBD2 (5 bases). Trimming stripped 2 bases from V and 3 bases from J, with 9 bases between. Germline CDR1 is MNHEY and CDR2 is SMNVEV (reference sequence). The CDR3 loop spans 14 amino acids.